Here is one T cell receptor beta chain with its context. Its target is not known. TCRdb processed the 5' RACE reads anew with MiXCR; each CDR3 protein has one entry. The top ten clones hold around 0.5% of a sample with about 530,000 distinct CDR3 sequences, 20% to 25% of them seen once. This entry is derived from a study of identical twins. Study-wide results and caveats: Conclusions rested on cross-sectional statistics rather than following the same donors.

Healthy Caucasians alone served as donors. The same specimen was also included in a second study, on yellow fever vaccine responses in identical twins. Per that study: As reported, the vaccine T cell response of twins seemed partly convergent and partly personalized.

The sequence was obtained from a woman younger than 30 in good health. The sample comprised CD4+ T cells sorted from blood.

CDR3 protein: CASSFGTGGALENQPQHF. The CDR3 region has the DNA TGTGCCAGCAGTTTCGGGACAGGGGGCGCCCTAGAAAATCAGCCCCAGCATTTT. This chain uses TRBV6-2 or TRBV6-3 with TRBJ1-5; 12 bases align to TRBD1. CDR1 is MNHEY, CDR2 SVGEGT, per germline. The CDR3 extends over 18 amino acids. The junction had 11 bases not matched to a gene; V was cut back by 4 bases and J by 4 bases.